This section outlines one T cell receptor beta chain sequence together with its context. The germline V and J ends were trimmed by 5 bases and 6 bases, with 16 bases remaining between them. CDR3 length: 15 amino acids. The germline CDR1 and CDR2 sequences are SEHNR and FQNEAQ (reference sequence). The RNA, roughly 0.45 to 1 ug, was put through reverse transcription using random hexamers. One entry per CDR3 protein results from TCRdb running MiXCR on the immunoSEQ multiplex PCR reads. The data show 100,000 to 150,000 distinct CDR3 sequences, 90% to 95% seen once. The data belong to a study of CD8 T cells in Susac syndrome. Study information: When their blood was taken, the Susac syndrome patients had either not yet had any therapy, were taking corticosteroids, or were taking intravenous immunoglobulin alone.

Input material: CD8+ T cells from PBMCs. The chain is built from TRBV7-9 and TRBJ1-4; D gene ambiguous. The TCR originated in a human donor with Susac syndrome. The CDR3 sequence: CASSTRGREDEKLFF. CDR3 sequence (DNA): TGTGCCAGCAGCACCCGAGGGAGGGAGGATGAAAAACTGTTTTTT.